Detailed here is one T cell receptor (beta chain). Vbeta (60) and Jbeta (13) primers were used in the PCR. TCRdb's copy holds only in-frame clones and misses some; the assay was immunoSEQ multiplex PCR. The sample lists some 130,000 clones; approximately 80% were seen once. These data come from a study of cytomegalovirus exposure and HLA in healthy donors. CDR3 length: 15 amino acids. Germline lookup yields CDR1 ENHRY and CDR2 SYGVKD. The ends lost 8 bases at V and 3 bases at J; junction bases unmatched: 9. Sequencing input: PBMCs. The chain combines TRBV10-3 with TRBJ1-3; 8 nucleotides line up with TRBD1. The sequence came from a male donor in good health and CMV-seropositive. The CDR3 spells CAILDRGVNGNTIYF. Here the CDR3 DNA reads TGTGCCATCCTCGACAGGGGTGTAAATGGAAACACCATATATTTT.